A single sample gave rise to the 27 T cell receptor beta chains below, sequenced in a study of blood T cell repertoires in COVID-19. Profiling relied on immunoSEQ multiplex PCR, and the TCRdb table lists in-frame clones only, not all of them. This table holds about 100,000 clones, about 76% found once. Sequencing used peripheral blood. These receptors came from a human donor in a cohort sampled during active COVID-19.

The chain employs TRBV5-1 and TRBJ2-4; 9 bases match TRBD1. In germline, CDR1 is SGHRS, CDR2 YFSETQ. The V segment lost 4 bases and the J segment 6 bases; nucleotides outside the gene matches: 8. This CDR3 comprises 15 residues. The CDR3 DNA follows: TGCGCCAGCAGCCCTTCCACGGACAGGGGAAACATTCAGTACTTC. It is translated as CASSPSTDRGNIQYF. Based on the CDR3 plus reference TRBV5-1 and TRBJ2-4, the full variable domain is KAGVTQTPRYLIKTRGQQVTLSCSPISGHRSVSWYQQTPGQGLQFLFEYFSETQRNKGNFPGRFSGRQFSNSRSEMNVSTLELGDSALYLCASSPSTDRGNIQYFGAGTRLSVL.

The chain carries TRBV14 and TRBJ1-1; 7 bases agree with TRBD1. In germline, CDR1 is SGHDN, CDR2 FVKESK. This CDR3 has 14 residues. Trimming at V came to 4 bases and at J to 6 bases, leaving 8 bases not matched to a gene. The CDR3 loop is CASSLGQRVAEAFF. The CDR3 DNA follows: TGTGCCAGCAGCCTGGGACAGAGGGTCGCTGAAGCTTTCTTT.

As DNA, the CDR3 is TGTGCCAGCTCACCACAGGGGTTCGGGGAGCTGTTTTTT. It is translated as CASSPQGFGELFF. J is TRBJ2-2 and V is TRBV18, with D possibly matching TRBD1 (5 bases). CDR1 and CDR2 (germline): KGHSH, LQKENI. V lost 1 base, J lost 7 bases, and 7 bases lay in between. The CDR3 is 13 residues long.

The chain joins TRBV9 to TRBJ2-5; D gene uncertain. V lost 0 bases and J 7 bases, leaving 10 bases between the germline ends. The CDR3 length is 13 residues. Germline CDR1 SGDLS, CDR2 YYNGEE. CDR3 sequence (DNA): TGTGCCAGCAGCGTAGCTAACACGGGGACCCAGTACTTC. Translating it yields CASSVANTGTQYF.

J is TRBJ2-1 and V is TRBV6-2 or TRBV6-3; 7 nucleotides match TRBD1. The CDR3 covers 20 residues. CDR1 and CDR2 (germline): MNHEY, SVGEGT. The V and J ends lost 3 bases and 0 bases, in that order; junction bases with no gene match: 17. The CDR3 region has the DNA TGTGCCAGCAGTTATCGCCGGGACAGCGTTCTTTCACGCTCCTACAATGAGCAGTTCTTC. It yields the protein CASSYRRDSVLSRSYNEQFF.

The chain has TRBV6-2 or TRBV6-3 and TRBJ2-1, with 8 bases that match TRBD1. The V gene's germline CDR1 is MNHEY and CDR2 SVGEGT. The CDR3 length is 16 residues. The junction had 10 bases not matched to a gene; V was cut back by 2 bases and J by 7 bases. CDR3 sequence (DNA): TGTGCCAGCAGTTACGGGCTATGGACAGGGACGAATGAGCAGTTCTTC. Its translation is CASSYGLWTGTNEQFF.

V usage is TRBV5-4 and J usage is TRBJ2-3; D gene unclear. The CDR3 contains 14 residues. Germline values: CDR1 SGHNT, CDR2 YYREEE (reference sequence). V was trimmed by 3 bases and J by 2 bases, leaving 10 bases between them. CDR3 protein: CASSSLLFTDTQYF. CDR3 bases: TGTGCCAGCAGCTCCCTACTTTTCACAGATACGCAGTATTTT.

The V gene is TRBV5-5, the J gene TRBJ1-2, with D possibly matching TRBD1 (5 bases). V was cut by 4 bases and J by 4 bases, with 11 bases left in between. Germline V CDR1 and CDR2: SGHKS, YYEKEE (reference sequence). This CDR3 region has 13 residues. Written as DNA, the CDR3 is TGTGCCAGCAGCACGACAGCTTTCTATGGCTACACCTTC. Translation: CASSTTAFYGYTF.

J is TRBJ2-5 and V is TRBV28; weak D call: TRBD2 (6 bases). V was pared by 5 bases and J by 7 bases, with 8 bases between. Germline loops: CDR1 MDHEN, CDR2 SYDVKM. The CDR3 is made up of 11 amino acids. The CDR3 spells CASSPRGTQYF. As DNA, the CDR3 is TGTGCCAGCAGTCCGCGGGGGACCCAGTACTTC.

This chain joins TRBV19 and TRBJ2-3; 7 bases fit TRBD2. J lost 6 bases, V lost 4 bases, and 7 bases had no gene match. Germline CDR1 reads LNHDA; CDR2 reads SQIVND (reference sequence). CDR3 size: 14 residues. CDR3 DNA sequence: TGTGCCAGTAGTAGCGGGGGTGGCGGGGATACGCAGTATTTT. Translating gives CASSSGGGGDTQYF.

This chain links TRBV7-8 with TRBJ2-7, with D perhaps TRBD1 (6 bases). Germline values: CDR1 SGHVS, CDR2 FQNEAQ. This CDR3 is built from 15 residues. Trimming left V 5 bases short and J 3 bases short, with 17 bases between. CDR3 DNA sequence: TGTGCCAGCAGCCCCAGGGGAGTGGCAAACTACGAGCAGTACTTC. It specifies CASSPRGVANYEQYF. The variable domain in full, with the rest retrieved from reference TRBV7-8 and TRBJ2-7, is GAGVSQSPRYKVAKRGQDVALRCDPISGHVSLFWYQQALGQGPEFLTYFQNEAQLDKSGLPSDRFFAERPEGSVSTLKIQRTQQEDSAVYLCASSPRGVANYEQYFGPGTRLTVT.

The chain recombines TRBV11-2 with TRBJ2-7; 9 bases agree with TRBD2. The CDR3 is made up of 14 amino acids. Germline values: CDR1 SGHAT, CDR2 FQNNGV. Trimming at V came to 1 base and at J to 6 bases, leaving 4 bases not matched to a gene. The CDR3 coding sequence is TGTGCCAGCAGCTTAGGAGCGGGAGGAGGCGAGCAGTACTTC. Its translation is CASSLGAGGGEQYF.

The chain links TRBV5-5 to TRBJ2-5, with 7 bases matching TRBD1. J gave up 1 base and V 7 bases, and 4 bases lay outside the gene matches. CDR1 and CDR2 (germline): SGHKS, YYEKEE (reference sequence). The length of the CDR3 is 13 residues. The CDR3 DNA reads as TGTGCCAGCCAGGGGGACAGCCAAGAGACCCAGTACTTC. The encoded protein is CASQGDSQETQYF.

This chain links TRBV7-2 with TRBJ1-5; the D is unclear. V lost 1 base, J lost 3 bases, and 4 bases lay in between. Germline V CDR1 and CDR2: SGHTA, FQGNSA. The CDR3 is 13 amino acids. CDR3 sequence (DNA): TGTGCCAGCAGCTTAGACACCAATCAGCCCCAGCATTTT. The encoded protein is CASSLDTNQPQHF.

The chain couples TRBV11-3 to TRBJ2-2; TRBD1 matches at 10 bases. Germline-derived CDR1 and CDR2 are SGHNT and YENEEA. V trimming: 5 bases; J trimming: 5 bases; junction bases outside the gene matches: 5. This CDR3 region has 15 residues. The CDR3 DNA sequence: TGTGCCAGCAGCCCACGACAGGGGGCGACCGGGGAGCTGTTTTTT. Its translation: CASSPRQGATGELFF. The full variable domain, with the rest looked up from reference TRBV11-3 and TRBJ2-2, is EAGVVQSPRYKIIEKKQPVAFWCNPISGHNTLYWYLQNLGQGPELLIRYENEEAVDDSQLPKDRFSAERLKGVDSTLKIQPAELGDSAVYLCASSPRQGATGELFFGEGSRLTVL.

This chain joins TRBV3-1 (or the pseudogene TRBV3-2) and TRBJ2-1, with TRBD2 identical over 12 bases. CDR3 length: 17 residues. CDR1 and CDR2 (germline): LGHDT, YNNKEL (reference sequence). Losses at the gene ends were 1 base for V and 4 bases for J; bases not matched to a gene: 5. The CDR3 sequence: CASSQAWGTSGYNEQFF. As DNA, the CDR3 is TGTGCCAGCAGCCAAGCCTGGGGGACTAGCGGGTACAATGAGCAGTTCTTC.

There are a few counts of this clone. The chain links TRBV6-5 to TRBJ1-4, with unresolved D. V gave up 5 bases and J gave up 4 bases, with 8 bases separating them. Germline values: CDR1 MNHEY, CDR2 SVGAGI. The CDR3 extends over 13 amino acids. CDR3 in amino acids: CASSPGNNEKLFF. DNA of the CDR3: TGTGCCAGCAGTCCCGGGAATAATGAAAAACTGTTTTTT.

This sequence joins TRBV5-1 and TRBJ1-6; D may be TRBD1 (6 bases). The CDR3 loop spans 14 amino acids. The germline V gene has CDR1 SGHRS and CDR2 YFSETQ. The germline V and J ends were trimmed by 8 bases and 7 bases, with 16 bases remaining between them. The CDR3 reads CASTRARGNSPLHF. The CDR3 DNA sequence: TGCGCCAGTACTCGGGCCAGGGGCAATTCACCCCTCCACTTT.

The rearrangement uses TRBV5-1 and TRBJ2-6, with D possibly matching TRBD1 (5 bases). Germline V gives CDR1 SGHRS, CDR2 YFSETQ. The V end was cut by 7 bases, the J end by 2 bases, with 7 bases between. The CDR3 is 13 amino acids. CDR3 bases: TGCGCCAGCGCAGGGCCTGGGGCCAACGTCCTGACTTTC. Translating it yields CASAGPGANVLTF.

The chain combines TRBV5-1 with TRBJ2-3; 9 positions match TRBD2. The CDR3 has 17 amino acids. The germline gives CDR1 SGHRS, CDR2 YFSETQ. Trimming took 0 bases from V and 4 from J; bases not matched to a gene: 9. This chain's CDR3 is CASSLGGRAGGPDTQYF. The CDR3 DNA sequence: TGCGCCAGCAGCTTGGGGGGCCGAGCGGGAGGACCAGATACGCAGTATTTT.

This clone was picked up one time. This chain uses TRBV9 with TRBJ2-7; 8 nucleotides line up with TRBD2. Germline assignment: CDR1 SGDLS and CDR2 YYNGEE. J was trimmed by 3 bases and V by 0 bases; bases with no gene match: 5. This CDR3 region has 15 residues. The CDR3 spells CASSVGDGRDYEQYF. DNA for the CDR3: TGTGCCAGCAGCGTAGGCGACGGGAGGGACTACGAGCAGTACTTC.

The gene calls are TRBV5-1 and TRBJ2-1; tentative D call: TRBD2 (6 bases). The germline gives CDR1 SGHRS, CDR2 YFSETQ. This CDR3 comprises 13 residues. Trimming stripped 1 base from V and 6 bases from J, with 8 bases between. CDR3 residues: CASSLSGVNEQFF. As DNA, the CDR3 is TGCGCCAGCAGCTTGTCGGGGGTCAATGAGCAGTTCTTC.

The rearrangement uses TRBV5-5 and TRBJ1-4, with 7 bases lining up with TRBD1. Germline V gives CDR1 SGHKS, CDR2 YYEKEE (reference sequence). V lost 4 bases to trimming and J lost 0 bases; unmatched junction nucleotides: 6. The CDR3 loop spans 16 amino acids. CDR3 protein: CASSTNRGATNEKLFF. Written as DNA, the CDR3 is TGTGCCAGCAGCACCAACAGGGGAGCAACTAATGAAAAACTGTTTTTT.

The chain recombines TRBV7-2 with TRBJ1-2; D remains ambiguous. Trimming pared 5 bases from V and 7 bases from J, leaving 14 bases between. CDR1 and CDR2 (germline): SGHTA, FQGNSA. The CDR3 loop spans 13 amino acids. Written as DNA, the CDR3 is TGTGCCAGCAGCGTACTCCCCCTCACTGGCTACACCTTC. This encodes CASSVLPLTGYTF.

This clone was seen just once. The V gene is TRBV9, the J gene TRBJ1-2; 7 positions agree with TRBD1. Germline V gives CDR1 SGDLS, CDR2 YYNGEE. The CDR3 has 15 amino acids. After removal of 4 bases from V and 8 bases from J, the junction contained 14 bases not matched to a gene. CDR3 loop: CASSPDRVSDEGYTF. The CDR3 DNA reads TGTGCCAGCAGCCCCGACAGGGTCTCTGATGAAGGCTACACCTTC.

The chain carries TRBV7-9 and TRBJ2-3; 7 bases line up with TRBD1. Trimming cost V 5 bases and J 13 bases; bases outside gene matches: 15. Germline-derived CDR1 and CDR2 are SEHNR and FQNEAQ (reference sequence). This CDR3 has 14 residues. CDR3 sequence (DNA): TGTGCCAGCAGCCGTCGGACAGGCAGTTCCATCGAGTATTTT. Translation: CASSRRTGSSIEYF.

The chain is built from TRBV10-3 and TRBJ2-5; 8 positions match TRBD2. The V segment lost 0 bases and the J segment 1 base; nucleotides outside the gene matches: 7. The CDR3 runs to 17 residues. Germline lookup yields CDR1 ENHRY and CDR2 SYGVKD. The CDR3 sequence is CAISESPSGGRQETQYF. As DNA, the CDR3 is TGTGCCATCAGTGAGTCTCCGAGCGGGGGACGCCAAGAGACCCAGTACTTC.